This note documents a single TCR beta chain sequence. The target antigen is unknown. The sample is drawn from a study of T-cell reconstitution after alpha-beta-depleted transplantation in children. Study-level findings and limits: From newly produced T cells came most of the T-cell counts and diversity one year after transplant. Several hundred rapidly expanded clones from non-depleted graft cells reportedly supplied alpha-beta T cells about two months post-transplant.

A library of TCRbeta sequences, prepared with unique molecular identifiers, was generated. MiXCR was run by TCRdb on the PCR reads, yielding one entry per CDR3 protein. Counted here are more than 400,000 distinct CDR3 sequences, around two fifths occurring once; the ten biggest clones make up about 30%. V was trimmed by 2 bases and J by 7 bases, leaving 11 bases between them. CDR1 is KGHSH and CDR2 is LQKENI in the germline V gene. CDR3 size: 13 residues. Here the sequenced sample was PBMCs, taken before TCRalphabeta/CD19-depleted stem cell transplant. This chain links TRBV18 with TRBJ1-1; D unclear. The sequence came from a girl aged 2 to 9 with aplastic anemia, due to receive a stem cell transplant. The CDR3 sequence is CASSPVLTIEAFF. For the CDR3, the DNA is TGTGCCAGCTCACCAGTCCTTACCATTGAAGCTTTCTTT.